This passage covers 30 T cell receptor beta chains from one sample sequenced in a study of blood T cell repertoires in COVID-19. TCRdb's table, derived via immunoSEQ multiplex PCR, lists solely in-frame clones and lacks some. The sample consists of about 78,000 clones, about three quarters of them appearing once. The specimen sequenced was peripheral blood. Every receptor here comes from a human donor in a cohort sampled during active COVID-19.

The V and J genes are TRBV29-1 and TRBJ1-2; D may be TRBD1 (6 bases). The germline V gene encodes CDR1 SQVTM and CDR2 ANQGSEA. The CDR3 length is 13 residues. Trimming left V 0 bases short and J 4 bases short, with 9 bases between. In DNA form, the CDR3 reads TGCAGCGTTGAAGAAAGGGGGACCTATGGCTACACCTTC. Its protein product is CSVEERGTYGYTF.

There are a few counts of this clone. This chain connects TRBV28 to TRBJ1-1, with unresolved D. CDR1 and CDR2 from the germline V gene are MDHEN and SYDVKM. Trimming took off 3 bases at V and 6 bases at J, with 17 bases between the two ends. The CDR3 spans 15 residues. CDR3 residues: CASSFRARRWPEAFF. CDR3 nucleotides: TGTGCCAGCAGTTTTAGGGCCCGGAGGTGGCCTGAAGCTTTCTTT. The variable domain in full, with the rest retrieved from reference TRBV28 and TRBJ1-1, is DVKVTQSSRYLVKRTGEKVFLECVQDMDHENMFWYRQDPGLGLRLIYFSYDVKMKEKGDIPEGYSVSREKKERFSLILESASTNQTSMYLCASSFRARRWPEAFFGQGTRLTVV.

The chain carries TRBV6-5 and TRBJ1-6; a possible D gene is TRBD1 (5 bases). V lost 8 bases and J lost 7, with 15 bases in between. CDR3 size: 14 residues. Germline CDR1 MNHEY, CDR2 SVGAGI. CDR3 bases: TGTGCCAGCTCCGGCCCGGCAGGGAATTCACCCCTCCACTTT. Translating gives CASSGPAGNSPLHF.

The chain carries TRBV9 and TRBJ2-3; 8 bases line up with TRBD2. Trimming removed 2 bases from V and 2 bases from J; junction bases left unmatched: 1. The CDR3 sequence is 14 residues long. Germline V CDR1 and CDR2: SGDLS, YYNGEE. The CDR3, as DNA: TGTGCCAGCAGCGTTAGCGGGGACACAGATACGCAGTATTTT. Amino acids: CASSVSGDTDTQYF.

The V gene is TRBV7-2, the J gene TRBJ1-6, with D possibly being TRBD1 (6 bases). Germline V gene sequence: CDR1 SGHTA, CDR2 FQGNSA. This CDR3 is built from 14 residues. Trimming pared 6 bases from V and 9 bases from J, leaving 15 bases between. CDR3 sequence: CASSLTVGGSPLHF. CDR3 DNA: TGTGCCAGCAGTTTAACTGTAGGGGGTTCACCCCTCCACTTT.

The V gene is TRBV19, the J gene TRBJ1-4; a possible D gene is TRBD1 (6 bases). V was shortened by 5 bases and J by 8 bases, with 12 bases between the two germline ends. The germline gives CDR1 LNHDA, CDR2 SQIVND (reference sequence). This CDR3 region has 13 residues. The CDR3 DNA is TGTGCCAGTAGTTTGGACAGCATCGAAAAACTGTTTTTT. Protein: CASSLDSIEKLFF.

The chain links TRBV4-1 to TRBJ2-5; possible D gene TRBD1, 5 bases. Germline CDR1 MGHRA, CDR2 YSYEKL. CDR3 size: 15 residues. Trimming removed 1 base from V and 5 bases from J, with 14 bases in between. CDR3 nucleotide sequence: TGCGCCAGCAGCCAAGGAGAAGGGGTTGAGGAGACCCAGTACTTC. Translation: CASSQGEGVEETQYF.

The CDR3 DNA sequence: TGTGCCTCTCAGGCGTCCTTGAACACTGAAGCTTTCTTT. Translated: CASQASLNTEAFF. The gene calls are TRBV19 and TRBJ1-1; D ambiguous. Germline V gene sequence: CDR1 LNHDA, CDR2 SQIVND (reference sequence). V was pared by 11 bases and J by 0 bases, with 13 bases between. This CDR3 is 13 amino acids long.

Comment on this clone: Other nucleotide sequences from this sample produce the same CDR3. The chain carries TRBV5-6 and TRBJ1-6, with TRBD1 matching over 7 bases. Germline V gene sequence: CDR1 SGHDT, CDR2 YYEEEE. The CDR3 consists of 16 residues. J lost 0 bases, V lost 4 bases, and 4 bases had no gene match. CDR3 sequence: CASSPGDSSYNSPLHF. The DNA of the CDR3 is TGTGCCAGCAGCCCAGGGGACAGCTCCTATAATTCACCCCTCCACTTT. Using reference TRBV5-6 and TRBJ1-6 for the parts outside the CDR3, the full variable domain is DAGVTQSPTHLIKTRGQQVTLRCSPKSGHDTVSWYQQALGQGPQFIFQYYEEEERQRGNFPDRFSGHQFPNYSSELNVNALLLGDSALYLCASSPGDSSYNSPLHFGNGTRLTVT.

The chain has TRBV2 and TRBJ2-5; D remains unclear. The germline V gene has CDR1 SNHLY and CDR2 FYNNEI. V gave up 7 bases and J gave up 8 bases, with 11 bases separating them. The CDR3 runs to 11 residues. The CDR3 bases are TGTGCCAGCACCAACCTAGGTACCCAGTACTTC. Translated, it gives CASTNLGTQYF.

The J gene is TRBJ2-5, the V gene TRBV4-1; possible D gene TRBD2, 5 bases. Germline V lookup: CDR1 MGHRA, CDR2 YSYEKL. This CDR3 contains 15 residues. V lost 0 bases and J lost 5, with 13 bases in between. CDR3 in DNA: TGCGCCAGCAGCCAAGATCACCCTAGCCCGGAGACCCAGTACTTC. Residues: CASSQDHPSPETQYF.

The CDR3 nucleotides read TGTGCCAGCAGCAATCGACAGGGCAAGCAGTACTTC. Translating it yields CASSNRQGKQYF. The rearrangement links TRBV7-2 to TRBJ2-7; TRBD1 aligns across 7 bases. Trimming at V came to 5 bases and at J to 8 bases, leaving 6 bases not matched to a gene. The CDR3 is 12 amino acids. Germline V lookup: CDR1 SGHTA, CDR2 FQGNSA.

The chain couples TRBV30 to TRBJ1-1; TRBD1 aligns across 8 bases. The germline V gene encodes CDR1 GTSNPN and CDR2 SVGIG (reference sequence). V was clipped by 4 bases and J by 10 bases; unmatched bases: 11. There are 13 residues in the CDR3. Written as DNA, the CDR3 is TGTGCCTGGATGAGCCAGGGGGCTGAGGTAGCTTTCTTT. Residues: CAWMSQGAEVAFF. The full variable domain, its missing parts supplied by reference TRBV30 and TRBJ1-1, is SQTIHQWPATLVQPVGSPLSLECTVEGTSNPNLYWYRQAAGRGLQLLFYSVGIGQISSEVPQNLSASRPQDRQFILSSKKLLLSDSGFYLCAWMSQGAEVAFFGQGTRLTVV.

In DNA, the CDR3 is TGTGCCAGCAGCTTGGGGCTCCAGGCTTACGAGCAGTACTTC. Translating it yields CASSLGLQAYEQYF. The chain has TRBV5-6 and TRBJ2-7; unclear D gene. The V gene lost 0 bases and the J gene lost 4 bases, with 11 bases spanning the gap. Germline V gives CDR1 SGHDT, CDR2 YYEEEE. The CDR3 has 14 residues. Together with reference TRBV5-6 and TRBJ2-7, the CDR3 gives the full variable domain: DAGVTQSPTHLIKTRGQQVTLRCSPKSGHDTVSWYQQALGQGPQFIFQYYEEEERQRGNFPDRFSGHQFPNYSSELNVNALLLGDSALYLCASSLGLQAYEQYFGPGTRLTVT.

The J gene is TRBJ2-7, the V gene TRBV5-6, with TRBD1 identical over 9 bases. Germline V lookup: CDR1 SGHDT, CDR2 YYEEEE. The CDR3 length is 14 residues. V shed 1 base and J 4 bases; nucleotides not matched to a gene: 3. CDR3 amino acids: CASSLRTGVYEQYF. The CDR3 DNA follows: TGTGCCAGCAGCTTGAGGACAGGGGTTTACGAGCAGTACTTC.

V is TRBV15 and J is TRBJ1-6, with D possibly being TRBD1 (5 bases). Germline values: CDR1 LNHNV, CDR2 YYDKDF (reference sequence). V lost 1 base and J 10 bases, leaving 14 bases between the germline ends. The CDR3 spans 15 residues. CDR3 nucleotide sequence: TGTGCCACCAGCAGAGGTGGGGGGGGAGGCTCACCCCTCCACTTT. Its translation is CATSRGGGGGSPLHF.

This chain links TRBV19 with TRBJ2-1; 8 bases match TRBD1. CDR1 is LNHDA and CDR2 is SQIVND in the germline V gene (reference sequence). This CDR3 is 14 amino acids long. Trimming at V came to 4 bases and at J to 7 bases, leaving 6 bases not matched to a gene. The CDR3 DNA follows: TGTGCCAGTAGTAATCGACAGGGGAGGAATGAGCAGTTCTTC. This gives the protein CASSNRQGRNEQFF.

The chain couples TRBV4-1 to TRBJ2-3; 11 bases line up with TRBD2. J was trimmed by 2 bases and V by 0 bases; bases with no gene match: 7. Germline V lookup: CDR1 MGHRA, CDR2 YSYEKL. The CDR3 runs to 18 residues. CDR3 sequence reads: CASSQDYPSGGYTDTQYF. CDR3 DNA sequence: TGCGCCAGCAGCCAAGATTACCCTAGCGGGGGGTACACAGATACGCAGTATTTT.

V is TRBV5-6 and J is TRBJ2-7; D remains unclear. This CDR3 has 14 amino acids. Germline-derived CDR1 and CDR2 are SGHDT and YYEEEE. V lost 0 bases to trimming and J lost 6 bases, with 13 bases between them. The CDR3 nucleotides read TGTGCCAGCAGCTTGGAAGTTGAGAGCCCCGAGCAGTACTTC. It encodes CASSLEVESPEQYF.

This chain links TRBV5-6 with TRBJ1-5; D gene unclear. Germline V gives CDR1 SGHDT, CDR2 YYEEEE. With 0 bases removed from V and 3 bases from J, the gap between germline ends came to 7 bases. The CDR3 has 14 residues. CDR3 sequence: CASSLGQANQPQHF. DNA for the CDR3: TGTGCCAGCAGCTTGGGGCAGGCCAATCAGCCCCAGCATTTT.

The chain is built from TRBV19 and TRBJ1-2; 9 bases match TRBD1. V was clipped by 3 bases and J by 4 bases; unmatched bases: 12. Germline V gene lookup returns CDR1 LNHDA and CDR2 SQIVND (reference sequence). This CDR3 is 17 amino acids long. The chain's CDR3 is CASSIQWTGDSSYGYTF. The DNA of the CDR3 is TGTGCCAGTAGTATCCAGTGGACAGGGGATTCTAGCTATGGCTACACCTTC.

This rearrangement joins TRBV2 to TRBJ2-5; maybe TRBD2 (6 bases). The germline V gene encodes CDR1 SNHLY and CDR2 FYNNEI. The CDR3 spans 14 residues. The germline V and J ends were trimmed by 6 bases and 5 bases, with 16 bases remaining between them. The CDR3: CASRIGLITETQYF. As DNA, the CDR3 is TGTGCCAGCAGGATTGGACTAATTACGGAGACCCAGTACTTC.

V usage is TRBV7-2 and J usage is TRBJ2-1, with D possibly being TRBD2 (6 bases). Germline V gene data show CDR1 as SGHTA and CDR2 as FQGNSA. The CDR3 is 15 amino acids. V shed 5 bases and J shed 5 bases, with 16 bases lying between them. CDR3 sequence reads: CASSGRGTGNNEQFF. CDR3 coding DNA: TGTGCCAGCAGCGGTAGAGGGACTGGAAACAATGAGCAGTTCTTC.

The chain uses TRBV10-3 and TRBJ2-1; D unresolved. Germline V gene data show CDR1 as ENHRY and CDR2 as SYGVKD. The CDR3 extends over 15 amino acids. The V end was cut by 3 bases, the J end by 3 bases, with 12 bases between. In DNA form, the CDR3 reads TGTGCCATCAGTGATTATCGAGGCGGCTACAATGAGCAGTTCTTC. Translated, it gives CAISDYRGGYNEQFF.

The chain has TRBV29-1 and TRBJ2-5; tentatively, D is TRBD2 (6 bases). V gave up 1 base and J gave up 4 bases, with 10 bases separating them. Germline CDR1 is SQVTM and CDR2 is ANQGSEA. CDR3 length equals 13 residues. CDR3 sequence reads: CSVEVGRRETQYF. The DNA of the CDR3 is TGCAGCGTTGAAGTAGGGAGGAGAGAGACCCAGTACTTC. Drawing the rest from reference TRBV29-1 and TRBJ2-5, the complete variable domain is SAVISQKPSRDICQRGTSLTIQCQVDSQVTMMFWYRQQPGQSLTLIATANQGSEATYESGFVIDKFPISRPNLTFSTLTVSNMSPEDSSIYLCSVEVGRRETQYFGPGTRLLVL.

This chain joins TRBV27 and TRBJ2-7; weak D call: TRBD1 (6 bases). Germline assignment: CDR1 MNHEY and CDR2 SMNVEV (reference sequence). V gave up 5 bases and J gave up 7 bases, with 18 bases separating them. The CDR3 covers 14 residues. In DNA, the CDR3 is TGTGCCAGCAGTGCACGCCGGGACACCGAAGAGCAGTACTTC. Protein: CASSARRDTEEQYF.

This rearrangement joins TRBV7-6 to TRBJ2-7; D uncertain. There are 12 residues in the CDR3. V was trimmed by 2 bases and J by 4 bases, leaving 6 bases between them. Germline V gives CDR1 SGHVS, CDR2 FNYEAQ. The CDR3 DNA reads as TGTGCCAGCAGCTTAATCCCATACGAGCAGTACTTC. As protein: CASSLIPYEQYF.

This clone occurred once. This chain connects TRBV9 to TRBJ2-7, with D possibly matching TRBD2 (6 bases). The CDR3 contains 14 residues. Trimming removed 2 bases at V and 0 bases at J, with 9 bases between. Germline V lookup: CDR1 SGDLS, CDR2 YYNGEE. The CDR3 nucleotides are TGTGCCAGCAGCGTTGACGGGAGCTCCTACGAGCAGTACTTC. Protein sequence: CASSVDGSSYEQYF.

This chain uses TRBV7-2 with TRBJ1-6, with unresolved D. CDR3 length: 15 amino acids. V was trimmed by 3 bases and J by 10 bases, leaving 16 bases between them. CDR1 is SGHTA, CDR2 FQGNSA, per germline. The CDR3 reads CASSLLSSYGSPLHF. In DNA, the CDR3 is TGTGCCAGCAGCTTGCTTTCCTCCTACGGGTCACCCCTCCACTTT.

This clone was observed once. J is TRBJ1-2 and V is TRBV11-3, with 9 bases that match TRBD1. J was trimmed by 5 bases and V by 5 bases; bases with no gene match: 3. Per the germline V gene, CDR1 is SGHNT and CDR2 is YENEEA. This CDR3 spans 13 amino acids. For the CDR3, the DNA is TGTGCCAGCAGCAGGGGACAGGGTTATGGCTACACCTTC. Its translation is CASSRGQGYGYTF.